This TCR beta chain is from a study of Ad26.COV2.S vaccination and SARS-CoV-2 variants. CDR3 length: 15 amino acids. The germline V gene has CDR1 SGHRS and CDR2 YFSETQ. V was cut by 0 bases and J by 1 base, with 10 bases left in between. TCRdb's table, derived via immunoSEQ multiplex PCR, lists solely in-frame clones and lacks some. The sample lists tens of thousands of clones; approximately 86% were seen once. This TCR derives from a human donor who had recovered from COVID-19. The sequencing used peripheral blood, collected after recovery from COVID-19. The chain links TRBV5-1 to TRBJ1-1; D not certain. CDR3 DNA: TGCGCCAGCAGCTTGGTTTTGGCAGCGAACACTGAAGCTTTCTTT. This sequence encodes CASSLVLAANTEAFF.